The entry below gives a single T cell receptor (beta chain) sequence along with its context. This entry comes from a study of blood T cell repertoires in COVID-19. About the research overall: Whether acute or convalescent, the COVID-19 samples came from the United States, Italy and Spain.

Looked up from germline, CDR1 is SGHTA and CDR2 is FQGTGA. Trimming took off 1 base at V and 4 bases at J, with 10 bases between the two ends. There are 15 residues in the CDR3. In the study's own analysis: Using reference gene primer amplification, nucleated cell counts were estimated. The protocol was immunoSEQ multiplex PCR, while the TCRdb copy is restricted to in-frame clones and leaves out a portion. The V and J calls and clone size come from that table; D and trimming were worked out from the DNA. The table has 120,000 to 150,000 clones, 87% seen once. This sequence was found in a man at least 80 years old with acute or convalescent COVID-19. The chain couples TRBV7-3 to TRBJ2-2; the D is unclear. Sequencing input: peripheral blood. Written as DNA, the CDR3 is TGTGCCAGCAGCTTAAGCAGCGCAACCACCGGGGAGCTGTTTTTT. It specifies CASSLSSATTGELFF.